The source of this TCR beta chain is a study of PD-1 blockade in mismatch repair-deficient tumors. This clone has a handful of counts. Assay used: immunoSEQ multiplex PCR; TCRdb lists only in-frame clones, some missing. The profile covers over 30,000 clones, with approximately 84% appearing a single time and about 3.2% taken by the ten largest. The receptor was isolated from an adult with mismatch repair-deficient cancer. The sequencing used PBMCs, collected approximately 6 weeks after starting pembrolizumab.

The CDR3, as DNA: TGTGCCATCAGACTAGCGGGCCCTTCCTACGAGCAGTACTTC. Its translation: CAIRLAGPSYEQYF. The chain uses TRBV10-3 and TRBJ2-7, with 9 nucleotides matching TRBD2. V trimming: 6 bases; J trimming: 1 base; junction bases outside the gene matches: 4. This CDR3 is built from 14 residues. Germline-derived CDR1 and CDR2 are ENHRY and SYGVKD.